This T cell receptor beta chain was recovered during a study of shared clonotypes between healthy human individuals. This table comes from immunoSEQ multiplex PCR, and its TCRdb copy is limited to in-frame clones, with some not included. Among some 2,000,000 clones listed, around 95% were seen once. With respect to this clone: Other DNA sequences from this sample encode an identical CDR3 as well.

This CDR3 is built from 14 residues. CDR1 and CDR2 from the germline V gene are SNHLY and FYNNEI. Trimming pared 6 bases from V and 1 base from J, leaving 10 bases between. The V call is TRBV2, the J call TRBJ1-5, with D possibly being TRBD1 (6 bases). Sample: naive CD4+ T cells sorted from blood. Subset meaning: CD45RA+ positively selected. This receptor was obtained from a man aged 18 to 30 in good health. CDR3 nucleotides: TGTGCCAGCAGGTCACAGGGAAGCAATCAGCCCCAGCATTTT. Translation gives CASRSQGSNQPQHF. The whole variable domain, remainder taken from reference TRBV2 and TRBJ1-5, is EPEVTQTPSHQVTQMGQEVILRCVPISNHLYFYWYRQILGQKVEFLVSFYNNEISEKSEIFDDQFSVERPDGSNFTLKIRSTKLEDSAMYFCASRSQGSNQPQHFGDGTRLSIL.